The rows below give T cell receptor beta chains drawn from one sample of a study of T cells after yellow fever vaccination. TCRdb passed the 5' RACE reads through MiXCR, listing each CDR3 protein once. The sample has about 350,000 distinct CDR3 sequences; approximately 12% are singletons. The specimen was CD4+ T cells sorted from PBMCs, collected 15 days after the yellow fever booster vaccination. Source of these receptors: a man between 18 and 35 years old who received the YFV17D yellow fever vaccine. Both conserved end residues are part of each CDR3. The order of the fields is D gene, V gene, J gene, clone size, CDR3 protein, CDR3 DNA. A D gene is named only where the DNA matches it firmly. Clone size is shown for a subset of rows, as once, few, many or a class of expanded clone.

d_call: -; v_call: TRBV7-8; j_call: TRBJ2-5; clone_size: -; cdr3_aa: CASSPEGGFGETQYF; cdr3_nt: TGTGCCAGCAGCCCTGAGGGCGGGTTTGGAGAGACCCAGTACTTC
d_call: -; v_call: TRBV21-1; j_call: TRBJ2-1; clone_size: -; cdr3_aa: CASSNMASRFF; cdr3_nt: TGTGCCAGCAGCAATATGGCTAGTCGGTTCTTC
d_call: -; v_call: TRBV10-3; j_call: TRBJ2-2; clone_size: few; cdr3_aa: CAISAGEVGELFF; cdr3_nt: TGTGCCATCAGCGCAGGGGAGGTCGGGGAGCTGTTTTTT
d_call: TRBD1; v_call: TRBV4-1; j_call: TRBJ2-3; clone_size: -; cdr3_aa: CASSPTGEADTQYF; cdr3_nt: TGCGCCAGCAGCCCGACAGGGGAGGCAGATACGCAGTATTTT
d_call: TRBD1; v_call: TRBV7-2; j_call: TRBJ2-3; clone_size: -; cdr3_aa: CASSLQDRITDTQYF; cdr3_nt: TGTGCCAGCAGCTTACAGGACAGGATCACAGATACGCAGTATTTT
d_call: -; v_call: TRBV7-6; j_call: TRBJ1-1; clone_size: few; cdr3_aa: CASSLVRGANTEAFF; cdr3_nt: TGTGCCAGCAGCTTAGTTCGGGGAGCGAACACTGAAGCTTTCTTT
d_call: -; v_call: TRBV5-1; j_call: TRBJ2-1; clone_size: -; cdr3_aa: CASSATLRANGNFF; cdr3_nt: TGCGCCAGCAGCGCCACGTTGCGGGCCAACGGAAATTTCTTC
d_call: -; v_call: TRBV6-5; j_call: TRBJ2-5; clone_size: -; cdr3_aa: CASSPTYRVGETQYF; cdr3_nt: TGTGCCAGCAGCCCTACATACAGGGTCGGGGAGACCCAGTACTTC
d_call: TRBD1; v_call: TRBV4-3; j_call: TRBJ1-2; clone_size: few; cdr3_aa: CASSQAVTGANYGYTF; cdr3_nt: TGCGCCAGCAGCCAAGCGGTGACAGGGGCAAACTATGGCTACACCTTC
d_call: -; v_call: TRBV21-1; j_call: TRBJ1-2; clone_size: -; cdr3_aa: CASNEQLPGHYYGYTF; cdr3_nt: TGTGCCAGCAACGAGCAACTACCGGGACATTACTATGGCTACACCTTC
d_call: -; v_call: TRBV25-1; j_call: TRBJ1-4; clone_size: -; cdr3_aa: CASSEYQGSEKLFF; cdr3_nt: TGTGCCAGCAGTGAATACCAGGGCAGTGAAAAACTGTTTTTT
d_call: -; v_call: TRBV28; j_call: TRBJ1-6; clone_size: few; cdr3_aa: CASSPPPGPDSPLHF; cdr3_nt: TGTGCCAGCAGTCCGCCGCCAGGGCCAGATTCACCCCTCCACTTT
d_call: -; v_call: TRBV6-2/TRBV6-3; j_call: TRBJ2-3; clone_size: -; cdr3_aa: CASSSNRELRWTDTQYF; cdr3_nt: TGTGCCAGCAGTTCTAACAGGGAGTTAAGATGGACAGATACGCAGTATTTT